The rows below give T cell receptor beta chains drawn from one sample of a study of cytotoxic CD8 clonotypes in ibrutinib-treated CLL. Produced via immunoSEQ multiplex PCR; TCRdb's table is partial and in-frame only. This table has hundreds of thousands of clones, 70% appearing once. Sequenced here: PBMCs, sampled after 24 months of ibrutinib treatment. Receptors originate from a human donor with chronic lymphocytic leukemia. Each CDR3 is given with its conserved first and last residue.

j_call	v_call	cdr3_aa
TRBJ2-3	TRBV9	CASSVFGQGMVGASTDTQYF
TRBJ2-3	TRBV27	CASKRVAGYTDTQYF
TRBJ2-1	TRBV19	CASSTLAADNEQFF
TRBJ1-3	TRBV18	CASSPQFSGTGNTIYF
TRBJ1-1	TRBV11-1	CASSLTGMTGSNTEAFF
TRBJ2-2	TRBV9	CASSVTGLATGELFF
TRBJ1-2	TRBV11-2	CASSRLRQSYGYTF
TRBJ2-3	TRBV28	CATEAGRDSWVHTDTQYF
TRBJ2-3	TRBV12-5	CASALGLSLSDTQYF
TRBJ2-1	TRBV7-2	CASSLNHRGLGLYNEQFF
TRBJ1-5	TRBV2	CASSGTGNNQPQHF
TRBJ2-3	TRBV7-9	CASSQLSGFTSGSTDTQYF
TRBJ2-1	TRBV11-1	CASSPGGEQFF
TRBJ2-2	TRBV9	CASSVGGGTGELFF
TRBJ2-1	TRBV30	CAWSVRGRDLYNEQFF
TRBJ2-7	TRBV7-6	CASSPGTGGAYEQYF
TRBJ2-7	TRBV6-6	CASSLGLGEYEQYF
TRBJ2-7	TRBV10-3	CAISRDPGRDEQYF
TRBJ1-2	TRBV19	CASRKDGTYGYTF
TRBJ1-2	TRBV11-2	CASSSLDSPGYTF
TRBJ2-1	TRBV6-7	CASRYSLGSSYNEQFF
TRBJ2-5	TRBV5-1	CASSLGTSGETQYF
TRBJ2-7	TRBV19	CASSIEGTGGYEQYF
TRBJ2-7	TRBV27	CASSYSGEQYF
TRBJ2-3	TRBV19	CASSKPGEGTDTQYF
TRBJ1-3	TRBV29-1	CSVSRGRGDSGNTIYF
TRBJ1-1	TRBV2	CASSEMGGQAFF
TRBJ1-4	TRBV27	CASSTSRGDVFKKLFF
TRBJ2-5	TRBV28	CASNPGGGLGGETQYF
TRBJ2-5	TRBV6-5	CASSLTAVRETQYF
TRBJ2-3	TRBV5-1	CASSLAGTDTQYF
TRBJ2-1	TRBV14	CASSRGGLLYNEQFF
TRBJ1-5	TRBV30	CAWSVSGKGAVGQPQHF
TRBJ2-1	TRBV7-2	CASSSGVGNEQFF
TRBJ2-7	TRBV7-9	CASSPAGGSTDEQYF
TRBJ2-5	TRBV7-2	CASSLDRGLMNAQYF
TRBJ2-7	TRBV20-1	CSARYEEQYF
TRBJ2-7	TRBV2	CASSEGHLAYEQYF
TRBJ1-2	TRBV28	CASSPGTASNYGYTF
TRBJ2-2	TRBV9	CASSVLVGARELFF
TRBJ2-7	TRBV9	CASSILAGSYEQYF
TRBJ2-5	TRBV7-9	CASSFLTGDLQTQYF
TRBJ2-7	TRBV2	CASSSGQGDEQYF
TRBJ1-1	TRBV29-1	CSVVGTGLEAFF
TRBJ1-2	TRBV19	CASTLNRGTGYTF
TRBJ2-7	TRBV7-2	CASSSTGVSYEQYF
TRBJ1-4	TRBV29-1	CSVDQTGNEKLFF
TRBJ2-7	TRBV15	CATGPGLAHSYEQYF
TRBJ2-3	TRBV11-2	CASSLAPLEADTQYF
TRBJ2-5	TRBV7-7	CASSISGTPKETQYF
TRBJ1-5	TRBV18	CASSPRTDNQPQHF
TRBJ2-3	TRBV30	CAWSVLFGQDTQYF
TRBJ1-2	TRBV5-1	CASRDSYYGYTF
TRBJ1-5	TRBV27	CASSLSAKTNQPQHF
TRBJ2-5	TRBV2	CASTQRETQYF
TRBJ2-7	TRBV4-1	CASSQEGGRAYEQYF
TRBJ2-7	TRBV30	CAWKGDTNYEQYF
TRBJ2-7	TRBV9	CASSPTGEGRLREQYF